This T cell receptor beta chain was recorded in a study of cytomegalovirus exposure and HLA in healthy donors. Findings and limits, study-wide: Reports credit the classifier with highly specific, highly sensitive diagnosis of cytomegalovirus status. Rates of TCR association differed by HLA locus in a later analysis, with DRB1 highest and HLA-C lowest.

Healthy bone marrow donors made up the donor group. The PCR used 60 Vbeta and 13 Jbeta primers. Method: immunoSEQ multiplex PCR; TCRdb's copy keeps in-frame clones and lacks some. The table has about 110,000 clones, about 86% seen once. To note about this clone: Its cognate antigen is unknown.

Germline-derived CDR1 and CDR2 are SNHLY and FYNNEI. The ends were cut back, 8 bases at V and 5 bases at J, with 21 bases in the middle. This CDR3 region has 15 residues. The V gene is TRBV2, the J gene TRBJ2-5; D may be TRBD2 (6 bases). Material for sequencing was PBMCs. The TCR sequence derives from a man in his forties in good health and CMV-seronegative. This CDR3 reads CASGGRTQSRETQYF. Written as DNA, the CDR3 is TGTGCCAGCGGTGGGAGGACCCAATCTCGGGAGACCCAGTACTTC.